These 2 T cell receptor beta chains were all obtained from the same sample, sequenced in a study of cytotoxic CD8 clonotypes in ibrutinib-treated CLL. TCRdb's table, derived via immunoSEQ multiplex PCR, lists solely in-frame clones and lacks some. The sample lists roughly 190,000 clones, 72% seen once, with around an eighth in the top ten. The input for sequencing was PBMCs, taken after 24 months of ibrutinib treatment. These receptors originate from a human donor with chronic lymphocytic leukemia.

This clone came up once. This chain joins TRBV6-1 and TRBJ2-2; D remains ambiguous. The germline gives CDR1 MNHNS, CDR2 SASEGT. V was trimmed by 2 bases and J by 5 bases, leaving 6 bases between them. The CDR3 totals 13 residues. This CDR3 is CASSEMITGELFF. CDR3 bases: TGTGCCAGCAGTGAAATGATAACCGGGGAGCTGTTTTTT.

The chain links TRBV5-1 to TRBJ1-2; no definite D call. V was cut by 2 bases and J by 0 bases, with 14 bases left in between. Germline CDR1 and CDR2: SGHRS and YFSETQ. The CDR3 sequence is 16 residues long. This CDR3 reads CASSFRAARPNYGYTF. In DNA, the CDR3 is TGCGCCAGCAGCTTTAGGGCGGCGAGGCCTAACTATGGCTACACCTTC.